The 9 T cell receptor beta chains below were found in one sample sequenced in a study of shared T cell receptors in the human thymus. TCRdb keeps only in-frame clones here, not all; method: immunoSEQ multiplex PCR. The table has under 450,000 clones, 95% seen once; the top ten hold around 0.018%. Sequenced material: thymocytes. The source is a human donor.

This chain joins TRBV11-2 and TRBJ2-1; perhaps TRBD1 as D (6 bases). Per germline, CDR1 SGHAT and CDR2 FQNNGV. The CDR3 is 13 amino acids. The ends were cut back, 0 bases at V and 8 bases at J, with 8 bases in the middle. DNA of the CDR3: TGTGCCAGCAGCTTAGACAGGGGAGATGAGCAGTTCTTC. Its protein product is CASSLDRGDEQFF.

The V and J genes are TRBV4-2 and TRBJ2-7; possibly TRBD2 for D (6 bases). Germline V lookup: CDR1 LGHNA, CDR2 YNFKEQ. Deletions cut 4 bases from V and 6 bases from J, with 19 bases between. This CDR3 has 15 residues. The CDR3 reads CASSPRLVPIGEQYF. The DNA for the CDR3 is TGTGCCAGCAGCCCGCGACTAGTCCCCATAGGCGAGCAGTACTTC.

This clone turned up a few times. The chain couples TRBV5-6 to TRBJ2-1; 14 bases fit TRBD2. There are 18 residues in the CDR3. V shed 0 bases and J 8 bases; nucleotides not matched to a gene: 10. Germline V CDR1 and CDR2: SGHDT, YYEEEE. The CDR3 region has the DNA TGTGCCAGCAGCTTGGTTGTGACTAGCGGGAGGGCCTGGGATGAGCAGTTCTTC. Translated, it gives CASSLVVTSGRAWDEQFF.

The V call is TRBV6-1, the J call TRBJ1-5, with a weak D call TRBD1 (6 bases). V lost 2 bases and J lost 6, with 17 bases in between. In germline, CDR1 is MNHNS, CDR2 SASEGT. The CDR3 consists of 16 residues. The CDR3 sequence is CASSEPRGGSGQPQHF. In DNA, the CDR3 is TGTGCCAGCAGTGAACCCCGGGGGGGCTCGGGTCAGCCCCAGCATTTT.

The J gene is TRBJ1-3, the V gene TRBV6-1; 7 nucleotides line up with TRBD1. The CDR3 loop spans 14 amino acids. Germline values: CDR1 MNHNS, CDR2 SASEGT. V lost 6 bases to trimming and J lost 1 base; unmatched junction nucleotides: 3. The CDR3, as DNA: TGTGCCAGCAGCATGGACAGGTCTGGAAACACCATATATTTT. Encoded protein: CASSMDRSGNTIYF.

CDR3 protein: CAWSVGDSRLWANVLTF. CDR3 coding DNA: TGTGCCTGGAGTGTGGGGGACAGCCGACTCTGGGCCAACGTCCTGACTTTC. The chain combines TRBV30 with TRBJ2-6, with 7 bases identical to TRBD1. With 0 bases clipped from V and 5 bases from J, the junction kept 10 bases outside the gene matches. The CDR3 sequence is 17 residues long. Germline CDR1 reads GTSNPN; CDR2 reads SVGIG (reference sequence). The whole variable domain, filled in from reference TRBV30 and TRBJ2-6, reads SQTIHQWPATLVQPVGSPLSLECTVEGTSNPNLYWYRQAAGRGLQLLFYSVGIGQISSEVPQNLSASRPQDRQFILSSKKLLLSDSGFYLCAWSVGDSRLWANVLTFGAGSRLTVL.

This clone showed up just a few times. The chain is built from TRBV5-6 and TRBJ1-5; TRBD1 might be the D (5 bases). Germline loops: CDR1 SGHDT, CDR2 YYEEEE. Trimming removed 3 bases at V and 1 base at J, with 14 bases between. The CDR3 consists of 16 residues. The CDR3 DNA sequence: TGTGCCAGCAGCTCTGACCGGGACGGGAGCAATCAGCCCCAGCATTTT. This gives the protein CASSSDRDGSNQPQHF.

This rearrangement joins TRBV5-6 to TRBJ2-7; 9 nucleotides agree with TRBD1. V lost 2 bases to trimming and J lost 5 bases; unmatched junction nucleotides: 11. This CDR3 spans 16 amino acids. Per germline, CDR1 SGHDT and CDR2 YYEEEE. The CDR3 DNA sequence: TGTGCCAGCAGCTTAGAGGGACAGGGTATCAACGACGAGCAGTACTTC. The encoded protein is CASSLEGQGINDEQYF.

This chain's CDR3 is CAIIRTRDREHRGTEAFF. The DNA of the CDR3 is TGTGCCATCATCCGTACACGGGACAGGGAACATCGAGGCACTGAAGCTTTCTTT. The J gene is TRBJ1-1, the V gene TRBV10-3, with 9 positions matching TRBD1. The junction had 19 bases not matched to a gene; V was cut back by 7 bases and J by 4 bases. The CDR3 is 18 amino acids. The germline V gene has CDR1 ENHRY and CDR2 SYGVKD.